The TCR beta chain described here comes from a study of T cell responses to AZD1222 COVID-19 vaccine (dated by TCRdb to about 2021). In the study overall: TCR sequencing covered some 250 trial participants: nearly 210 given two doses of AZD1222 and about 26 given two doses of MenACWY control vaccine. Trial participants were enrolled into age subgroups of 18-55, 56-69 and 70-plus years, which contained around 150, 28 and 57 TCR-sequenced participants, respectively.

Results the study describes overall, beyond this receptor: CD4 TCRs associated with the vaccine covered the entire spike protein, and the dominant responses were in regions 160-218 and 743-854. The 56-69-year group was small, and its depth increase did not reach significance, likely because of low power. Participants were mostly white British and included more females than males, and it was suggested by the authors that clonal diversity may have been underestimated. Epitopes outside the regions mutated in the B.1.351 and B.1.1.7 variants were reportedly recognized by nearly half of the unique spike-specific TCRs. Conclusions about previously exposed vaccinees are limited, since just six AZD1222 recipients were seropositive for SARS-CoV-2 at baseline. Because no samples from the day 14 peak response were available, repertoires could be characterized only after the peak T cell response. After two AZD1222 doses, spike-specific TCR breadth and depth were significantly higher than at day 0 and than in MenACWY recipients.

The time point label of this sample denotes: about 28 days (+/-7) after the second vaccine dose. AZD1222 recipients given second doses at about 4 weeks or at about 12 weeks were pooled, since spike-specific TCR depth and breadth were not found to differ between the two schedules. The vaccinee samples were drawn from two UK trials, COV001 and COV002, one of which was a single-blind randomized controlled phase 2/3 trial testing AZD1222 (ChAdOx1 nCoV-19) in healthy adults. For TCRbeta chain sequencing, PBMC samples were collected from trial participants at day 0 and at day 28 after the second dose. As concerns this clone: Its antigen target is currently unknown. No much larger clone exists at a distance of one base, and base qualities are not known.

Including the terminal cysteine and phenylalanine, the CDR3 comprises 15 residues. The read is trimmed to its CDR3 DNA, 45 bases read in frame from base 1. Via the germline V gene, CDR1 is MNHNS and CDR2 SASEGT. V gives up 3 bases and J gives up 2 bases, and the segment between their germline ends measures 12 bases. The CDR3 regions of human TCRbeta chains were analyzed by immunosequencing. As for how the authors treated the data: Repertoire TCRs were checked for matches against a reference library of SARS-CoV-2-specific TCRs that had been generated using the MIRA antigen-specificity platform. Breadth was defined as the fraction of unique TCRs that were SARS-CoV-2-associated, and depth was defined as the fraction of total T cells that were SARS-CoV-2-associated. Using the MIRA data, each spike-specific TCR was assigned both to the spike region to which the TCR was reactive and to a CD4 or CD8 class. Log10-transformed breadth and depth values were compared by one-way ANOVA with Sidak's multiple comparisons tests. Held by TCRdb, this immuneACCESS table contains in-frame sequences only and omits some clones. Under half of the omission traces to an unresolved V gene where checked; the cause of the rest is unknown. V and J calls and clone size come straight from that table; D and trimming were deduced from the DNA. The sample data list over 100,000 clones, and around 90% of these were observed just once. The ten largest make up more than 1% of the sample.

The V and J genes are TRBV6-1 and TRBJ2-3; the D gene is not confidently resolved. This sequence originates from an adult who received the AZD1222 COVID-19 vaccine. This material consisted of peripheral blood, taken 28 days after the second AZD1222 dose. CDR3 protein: CASSEGPPSTDTQYF. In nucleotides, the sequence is TGTGCCAGCAGTGAGGGCCCTCCCTCCACAGATACGCAGTATTTT.